This TCR beta chain was sequenced during a study of T cell changes during pregnancy in multiple sclerosis. The germline V gene has CDR1 SGHKS and CDR2 YYEKEE (reference sequence). This CDR3 has 15 residues. V shed 4 bases and J shed 4 bases, with 17 bases lying between them. Some clones are missing from TCRdb's copy, which holds only in-frame ones; the method was immunoSEQ multiplex PCR. The sample lists approximately 88,000 clones, 90% to 95% seen once, with around 4% in the top ten. V and J are TRBV5-5 and TRBJ1-1; D is possibly TRBD1 (5 bases). The TCR was taken from a female donor with multiple sclerosis, enrolled in a pregnancy study. The specimen comprised peripheral blood, sampled in the first trimester of pregnancy. The CDR3 spells CASSPRGGWSTEAFF. For the CDR3, the DNA is TGTGCCAGCAGCCCGCGCGGGGGTTGGAGCACTGAAGCTTTCTTT.